Presented here are 21 T cell receptor beta chains from one specimen sequenced in a study of B cell selection in AIRE deficiency. Sorted regulatory T cells were CD4-positive, CD25-high and CD127-low or negative. TCRdb's table, derived via immunoSEQ multiplex PCR, lists solely in-frame clones and lacks some. The profile shows roughly 3,100 clones, 78% of them singletons. Sequencing used Tregs sorted from PBMCs. The source of these receptors is a human donor with AIRE deficiency.

This sequence joins TRBV5-1 and TRBJ2-5; D possibly corresponds to TRBD1 (5 bases). V dropped 2 bases and J dropped 5 bases, with 19 bases sitting between them. Germline CDR1 is SGHRS and CDR2 is YFSETQ. The CDR3 spans 16 residues. The CDR3 DNA is TGCGCCAGCAGCTTTTCAGGGCCCCACTTGAGGGAGACCCAGTACTTC. Its translation is CASSFSGPHLRETQYF.

This clone has only one observation. V usage is TRBV7-9 and J usage is TRBJ2-7, with 10 bases aligning to TRBD1. Germline V CDR1 and CDR2: SEHNR, FQNEAQ (reference sequence). Germline trimming cut 5 bases from V and 0 bases from J; bases unmatched to any gene: 16. The CDR3 consists of 19 residues. CDR3 amino acids: CASSRAAGTGASSSYEQYF. The CDR3 DNA follows: TGTGCCAGCAGCCGAGCCGCCGGGACAGGGGCCTCGAGCTCCTACGAGCAGTACTTC.

V usage is TRBV7-2 and J usage is TRBJ2-1; 10 nucleotides agree with TRBD2. The trim removed 4 bases at V and 7 bases at J, leaving 7 bases unmatched. Looked up from germline, CDR1 is SGHTA and CDR2 is FQGNSA. The CDR3 contains 15 residues. This CDR3 is CASSSLAGVRNEQFF. CDR3 nucleotide sequence: TGTGCCAGCAGCTCCCTAGCGGGAGTAAGGAATGAGCAGTTCTTC.

This clone was recorded a few times. The rearrangement uses TRBV18 and TRBJ2-2, with D possibly called TRBD1 or TRBD2 (5 bases each). This CDR3 has 15 amino acids. With 3 bases removed from V and 2 bases from J, the gap between germline ends came to 10 bases. Germline V lookup: CDR1 KGHSH, CDR2 LQKENI. The CDR3 coding sequence is TGTGCCAGCTCACCCTGGGACGGCAACACCGGGGAGCTGTTTTTT. Its protein is CASSPWDGNTGELFF.

V is TRBV9 and J is TRBJ2-1; 10 nucleotides line up with TRBD2. CDR1 and CDR2 from the germline V gene are SGDLS and YYNGEE. Trimming cost V 6 bases and J 10 bases; bases outside gene matches: 7. There are 13 residues in the CDR3. The chain's CDR3 is CASTGLAGEEQFF. The CDR3 coding sequence is TGTGCCAGCACAGGGCTAGCGGGAGAGGAGCAGTTCTTC.

The chain is built from TRBV20-1 and TRBJ1-6; D remains unclear. The CDR3 has 10 amino acids. Trimming removed 3 bases from V and 14 bases from J, with 8 bases in between. The germline V gene has CDR1 DFQATT and CDR2 SNEGSKA (reference sequence). CDR3 sequence (DNA): TGCAGTGCTAGCTTTTCGGCCCTCCACTTT. Translating it yields CSASFSALHF.

This chain uses TRBV10-2 with TRBJ2-1, with 10 bases aligning to TRBD2. Trimming took 5 bases from V and 12 from J; bases not matched to a gene: 4. This CDR3 has 12 amino acids. CDR1 is WSHSY, CDR2 SAAADI, per germline. The CDR3 reads CASSLAGGRQFF. The CDR3 DNA sequence: TGCGCCAGCAGTTTAGCGGGGGGTAGGCAGTTCTTC.

The chain has TRBV2 and TRBJ1-2; D uncertain. The V and J ends lost 3 bases and 4 bases respectively, with 12 bases between them. Germline V gene lookup returns CDR1 SNHLY and CDR2 FYNNEI. The CDR3 extends over 14 amino acids. This chain's CDR3 is CASSENREVYGYTF. CDR3 sequence (DNA): TGTGCCAGCAGTGAGAACCGGGAGGTCTATGGCTACACCTTC.

The chain links TRBV6-1 to TRBJ2-7, with D uncertain. The CDR3 consists of 15 residues. CDR1 MNHNS and CDR2 SASEGT come from the germline V gene. V was cut by 6 bases and J by 0 bases, with 15 bases left in between. The CDR3 DNA reads as TGTGCCAGCAGCGGAAGGGCGGATTTCTCCTACGAGCAGTACTTC. Encoded protein: CASSGRADFSYEQYF.

The chain uses TRBV28 and TRBJ1-1; D might be TRBD1 (5 bases). Trimming stripped 6 bases from V and 3 bases from J, with 20 bases between. Germline lookup yields CDR1 MDHEN and CDR2 SYDVKM. The CDR3 spans 16 residues. CDR3 protein: CASSPPGGRLHTEAFF. For the CDR3, the DNA is TGTGCCAGCAGCCCACCGGGGGGAAGGTTGCACACTGAAGCTTTCTTT.

The V and J genes are TRBV18 and TRBJ1-5; TRBD1 might be the D (5 bases). This CDR3 spans 15 amino acids. V was cut by 2 bases and J by 3 bases, with 11 bases left in between. Germline values: CDR1 KGHSH, CDR2 LQKENI. CDR3 nucleotides: TGTGCCAGCTCACCAGGGACCGTTAACAATCAGCCCCAGCATTTT. Translating it yields CASSPGTVNNQPQHF.

This chain links TRBV5-1 with TRBJ2-1; 8 bases align to TRBD2. In germline, CDR1 is SGHRS, CDR2 YFSETQ. The trim removed 4 bases at V and 0 bases at J, leaving 3 bases unmatched. The CDR3 is 15 amino acids. CDR3: CASSPAGVSYNEQFF. CDR3 coding DNA: TGCGCCAGCAGCCCAGCGGGAGTCTCCTACAATGAGCAGTTCTTC. The variable domain in full, with the rest retrieved from reference TRBV5-1 and TRBJ2-1, is KAGVTQTPRYLIKTRGQQVTLSCSPISGHRSVSWYQQTPGQGLQFLFEYFSETQRNKGNFPGRFSGRQFSNSRSEMNVSTLELGDSALYLCASSPAGVSYNEQFFGPGTRLTVL.

V gene TRBV6-1 combines with J gene TRBJ2-5, with 8 positions matching TRBD2. The germline V gene has CDR1 MNHNS and CDR2 SASEGT. CDR3 length: 13 amino acids. Trimming cost V 6 bases and J 5 bases; bases outside gene matches: 5. CDR3 sequence: CASRWTSFETQYF. DNA for the CDR3: TGTGCCAGCAGATGGACTAGCTTCGAGACCCAGTACTTC.

The sample holds one count of this clone. This sequence joins TRBV7-2 and TRBJ1-3; D not resolved. From germline, CDR1 is SGHTA and CDR2 FQGNSA. V lost 1 base and J lost 0, with 16 bases in between. The length of the CDR3 is 18 residues. This CDR3 is CASSLVIGPSLSGNTIYF. CDR3 in DNA: TGTGCCAGCAGCTTAGTAATAGGGCCCAGCCTCTCTGGAAACACCATATATTTT.

The chain joins TRBV6-5 to TRBJ1-5; no firm D call. Looked up from germline, CDR1 is MNHEY and CDR2 is SVGAGI. The ends were cut back, 0 bases at V and 5 bases at J, with 14 bases in the middle. CDR3 length: 16 amino acids. The CDR3, as DNA: TGTGCCAGCAGTTACTCGCCGTTCCCGGGAGATCAGCCCCAGCATTTT. It specifies CASSYSPFPGDQPQHF.

This clone has only one observation. A read error may account for a junction end that differs from germline. The rearrangement uses TRBV29-1 and TRBJ2-5, with TRBD1 matching 7 bases. CDR3 size: 14 residues. Germline V gene data show CDR1 as SQVTM and CDR2 as ANQGSEA. The CDR3 region has the DNA TGCAGCGTTGAATCCGGACAGGTCCAAGAGGCCCAGTACTTC. It is translated as CSVESGQVQEAQYF.

The V and J genes are TRBV5-1 and TRBJ2-7; D is uncertain. The CDR3 extends over 16 amino acids. Germline CDR1 reads SGHRS; CDR2 reads YFSETQ. V was cut by 4 bases and J by 2 bases, with 19 bases left in between. The CDR3 nucleotides read TGCGCCAGCAGCCGGAAGCTTGATGACACGCCCTACGAGCAGTACTTC. As protein: CASSRKLDDTPYEQYF. Full variable domain (missing parts from reference TRBV5-1 and TRBJ2-7): KAGVTQTPRYLIKTRGQQVTLSCSPISGHRSVSWYQQTPGQGLQFLFEYFSETQRNKGNFPGRFSGRQFSNSRSEMNVSTLELGDSALYLCASSRKLDDTPYEQYFGPGTRLTVT.

CDR3 protein: CASSFGENTEAFF. CDR3 DNA: TGTGCCAGCAGCTTCGGGGAGAACACTGAAGCTTTCTTT. This chain uses TRBV7-2 with TRBJ1-1; D not resolved. Per the germline V gene, CDR1 is SGHTA and CDR2 is FQGNSA. This CDR3 contains 13 residues. The ends were cut back, 3 bases at V and 1 base at J, with 6 bases in the middle.

This clone has more than one count but fewer than ten. The rearrangement uses TRBV7-2 and TRBJ1-2; no clear D. The CDR3 spans 13 residues. Trimming left V 1 base short and J 2 bases short, with 5 bases between. Germline V CDR1 and CDR2: SGHTA, FQGNSA. CDR3 amino acids: CASSLGRNYGYTF. The CDR3 coding sequence is TGTGCCAGCAGCTTAGGGCGGAACTATGGCTACACCTTC.

The chain has TRBV5-6 and TRBJ2-3; tentatively, D is TRBD2 (5 bases). The V gene lost 4 bases and the J gene lost 4 bases, with 19 bases spanning the gap. Germline V gives CDR1 SGHDT, CDR2 YYEEEE. The CDR3 has 16 residues. The CDR3 loop reads CASSPLVEPGSDTQYF. The DNA for the CDR3 is TGTGCCAGCAGCCCACTCGTGGAACCGGGGTCAGATACGCAGTATTTT.

The table lists this clone with a few counts. The chain is built from TRBV5-4 and TRBJ1-4; D uncertain. Trimming removed 3 bases from V and 6 bases from J, with 12 bases in between. The CDR3 has 14 amino acids. The germline CDR1 and CDR2 sequences are SGHNT and YYREEE (reference sequence). CDR3 sequence: CASSWPGADEKLFF. The CDR3 bases are TGTGCCAGCAGCTGGCCGGGAGCGGATGAAAAACTGTTTTTT.